The source of this T cell receptor beta chain is a study of cytomegalovirus exposure and HLA in healthy donors. Overall study results and limits: Excluded: some indistinguishable V segments such as TRBV6-2 and TRBV6-3.

In nominal health when sampled, donors likely had unrecorded immune exposures nonetheless. This clone was seen only a few times. The antigen remains undetermined. 13 Jbeta primers and 60 Vbeta primers were used for the PCR. Assay: immunoSEQ multiplex PCR; the TCRdb copy retains only in-frame clones and omits some. The data contain over 150,000 clones, around 83% of them singletons. The trim removed 7 bases at V and 5 bases at J, leaving 7 bases unmatched. The CDR3 spans 15 residues. CDR1 and CDR2 (germline): GTSNPN, SVGIG (reference sequence). Sequencing input: PBMCs. The receptor comes from a girl aged 2 to 10 in good health and CMV-seropositive. The rearrangement links TRBV30 to TRBJ2-5; 16 bases fit TRBD2. This CDR3 is CASGTSGRGRETQYF. In DNA form, the CDR3 reads TGTGCCTCCGGGACTAGCGGGAGGGGGCGGGAGACCCAGTACTTC. Full variable domain (missing parts from reference TRBV30 and TRBJ2-5): SQTIHQWPATLVQPVGSPLSLECTVEGTSNPNLYWYRQAAGRGLQLLFYSVGIGQISSEVPQNLSASRPQDRQFILSSKKLLLSDSGFYLCASGTSGRGRETQYFGPGTRLLVL.